The 2 T cell receptor beta chains reported below all come from one sample, sequenced in a study of regulatory T cells in long-lasting Graves disease (dated by TCRdb to about 2021). The time point tag for this specimen amounts to: newly diagnosed GD, antithyroid drugs for less than 3 months. For both TCR sequencing and RNA sequencing, RNA was extracted from PBMCs in TRIzol. The receptor library was made with multiplex PCR. The listed sequencing device is Illumina HiSeq 4000. TCR beta libraries were built with iRepertoire HTBI primers and Arm-PCR amplification of CDR3 regions. TCRdb's own reprocessing of the public reads used fastp at Q25 and MiXCR and kept productive beta chains. Each CDR3 protein gets just one entry, which takes the most common genes and DNA from the rows behind it. The sample table contains 400,000 to 650,000 distinct CDR3 sequences; only one count was recorded for 15% to 20% of them. More than 20% of the sample comes from the top ten.

Another study also made use of these data, one on T cells in Graves' hyperthyroidism and ophthalmopathy.

The specimen comprised peripheral blood mononuclear cells (PBMCs), sampled at new diagnosis, from a patient treated with antithyroid drugs. The source is a woman aged 40 to 65 with Graves disease. Donor details come from another sample of the same person, matched by shared clones.

Turning to this clonotype: One base away lies a much larger clone, so this may be a sequencing read error. This chain joins TRBV12-3 or TRBV12-4 and TRBJ2-1; TRBD2 aligns across 15 bases. The CDR3 has 17 amino acids. CDR3 loop: CASSSPLGTSGGYTQCF. The CDR3 DNA sequence: TGTGCCAGCAGTTCACCGCTTGGGACTAGCGGGGGGTATACGCAGTGTTTT.

As concerns this clonotype: A much bigger clone sits one base away, suggesting this may be a read error. This rearrangement joins TRBV2 to TRBJ2-2; TRBD2 might be the D (6 bases). The CDR3 spans 15 residues. The germline gives CDR1 SNHLY, CDR2 FYNNEI. The CDR3 bases are TGTGCCAGCGGTGAACCAGCGGGGAACACCGGGGAGCTGTTTTTT. Its protein is CASGEPAGNTGELFF.